One sample yielded the 20 T cell receptor beta chains listed below, sequenced in a study of identical twins. One entry per CDR3 protein, called by TCRdb with MiXCR from the 5' RACE reads. Among 250,000 to 300,000 distinct CDR3 sequences, 8% to 9.5% were seen once, and the ten largest hold around 7.1%. These data also featured in a second study, about yellow fever vaccine responses in identical twins.

Sequenced sample: CD8+ T cells sorted from blood. Receptor source: a woman younger than 35 in good health.

This clonotype was seen a handful of times. This chain links TRBV3-1 with TRBJ1-2, with unresolved D. The V gene lost 6 bases and the J gene lost 2 bases, with 10 bases spanning the gap. This CDR3 region has 13 residues. Germline CDR1 is LGHDT and CDR2 is YNNKEL (reference sequence). The CDR3 region is CASSQDLNYGYTF. In nucleotides, the CDR3 is TGTGCCAGCAGTCAGGATTTGAACTATGGCTACACCTTC.

This clonotype was observed at least ten times. The chain has TRBV12-3 or TRBV12-4 and TRBJ2-7; 10 positions match TRBD2. With 2 bases clipped from V and 2 bases from J, the junction kept 6 bases outside the gene matches. The CDR3 has 16 residues. The CDR3 spells CASSLYGTSETYEQYF. Written as DNA, the CDR3 is TGTGCCAGCAGTTTATATGGGACTAGCGAAACCTACGAGCAGTACTTC.

This clonotype was observed a handful of times. The V gene is TRBV28, the J gene TRBJ2-2; a weak D match, TRBD2 (5 bases). The CDR3 loop spans 15 amino acids. V dropped 2 bases and J dropped 1 base, with 8 bases sitting between them. Germline V lookup: CDR1 MDHEN, CDR2 SYDVKM. The CDR3, as DNA: TGTGCCAGCAGTTTAATACTAGAGAACACCGGGGAGCTGTTTTTT. This translates into CASSLILENTGELFF.

The J gene is TRBJ2-5, the V gene TRBV27; TRBD2 matches at 7 bases. The CDR3 spans 16 residues. V gave up 9 bases and J gave up 2 bases; unmatched junction bases: 15. Germline V gives CDR1 MNHEY, CDR2 SMNVEV (reference sequence). The CDR3 sequence: CASHRGGTTLQETQYF. The CDR3, as DNA: TGTGCCAGTCATCGGGGAGGGACTACATTACAAGAGACCCAGTACTTC.

There are many counts of this clonotype. The rearrangement joins TRBV29-1 to TRBJ1-2, with 7 bases aligning to TRBD1. There are 14 residues in the CDR3. V lost 4 bases, J lost 0 bases, and 5 bases stayed unmatched. Germline V lookup: CDR1 SQVTM, CDR2 ANQGSEA. CDR3 DNA: TGCAGCGTTGGAGGGGGCGCCCCTAACTATGGCTACACCTTC. Its translation is CSVGGGAPNYGYTF.

This clonotype was seen more than once but under ten times. The V gene is TRBV7-8, the J gene TRBJ1-2, with 9 bases matching TRBD1. The CDR3 loop spans 16 amino acids. Germline V gene lookup returns CDR1 SGHVS and CDR2 FQNEAQ. The ends lost 5 bases at V and 8 bases at J; junction bases unmatched: 15. The CDR3 reads CASSPGQGRPGEGYTF. The CDR3 coding sequence is TGTGCCAGCAGCCCCGGACAGGGGCGGCCTGGGGAGGGCTACACCTTC. Combining the CDR3 with reference TRBV7-8 and TRBJ1-2 gives the whole variable domain GAGVSQSPRYKVAKRGQDVALRCDPISGHVSLFWYQQALGQGPEFLTYFQNEAQLDKSGLPSDRFFAERPEGSVSTLKIQRTQQEDSAVYLCASSPGQGRPGEGYTFGSGTRLTVV.

The J gene is TRBJ2-7, the V gene TRBV6-5; D remains ambiguous. The CDR3 is 12 residues long. V shed 8 bases and J shed 2 bases, with 10 bases lying between them. Germline CDR1 and CDR2: MNHEY and SVGAGI. CDR3 in DNA: TGTGCCAGCGCGGCGAGCCCCTACGAGCAGTACTTC. Protein: CASAASPYEQYF.

This chain connects TRBV27 to TRBJ2-5; unclear D gene. CDR1 and CDR2 (germline): MNHEY, SMNVEV (reference sequence). The CDR3 consists of 16 residues. V was trimmed by 2 bases and J by 2 bases, leaving 15 bases between them. CDR3 nucleotides: TGTGCCAGCAGTTTACACCAGTCAGTCCTACAAGAGACCCAGTACTTC. It codes for CASSLHQSVLQETQYF.

The chain recombines TRBV4-3 with TRBJ2-6; 7 bases fit TRBD1. The CDR3 is 17 residues long. Germline V gives CDR1 LGHNA, CDR2 YSLEER. J was trimmed by 4 bases and V by 3 bases; bases with no gene match: 9. CDR3 nucleotide sequence: TGCGCCAGCAGCCATTCCAGAGGGGGCGCCGGGGCCAACGTCCTGACTTTC. Its translation is CASSHSRGGAGANVLTF.

This clonotype turned up a few times. The chain links TRBV6-5 to TRBJ1-5, with 7 positions matching TRBD1. CDR3 length: 14 residues. V was clipped by 3 bases and J by 4 bases; unmatched bases: 3. Germline-derived CDR1 and CDR2 are MNHEY and SVGAGI. In DNA, the CDR3 is TGTGCCAGCAGTTATCTACAGGGGAATCAGCCCCAGCATTTT. Translation gives CASSYLQGNQPQHF.

This clonotype showed up just a few times. The chain carries TRBV7-3 and TRBJ2-1; TRBD2 matches at 8 bases. J gave up 8 bases and V 1 base, and 10 bases lay outside the gene matches. Germline CDR1 SGHTA, CDR2 FQGTGA. The CDR3 has 16 residues. The CDR3 loop reads CASSLNWRGAQDEQFF. The CDR3, as DNA: TGTGCCAGCAGCTTAAACTGGCGGGGGGCCCAGGATGAGCAGTTCTTC.

This clonotype was found a few times. This chain connects TRBV7-9 to TRBJ2-7, with TRBD2 matching over 13 bases. The CDR3 sequence is 17 residues long. Per germline, CDR1 SEHNR and CDR2 FQNEAQ (reference sequence). Trimming took 5 bases from V and 4 from J; bases not matched to a gene: 11. Written as DNA, the CDR3 is TGTGCCAGCAGCCCCCGACTAGCGGGAGGCAGTGAGTACGAGCAGTACTTC. It encodes CASSPRLAGGSEYEQYF.

The chain uses TRBV3-1 and TRBJ2-7; D might be TRBD1 (6 bases). Germline CDR1 is LGHDT and CDR2 is YNNKEL (reference sequence). The CDR3 spans 18 residues. Trimming stripped 4 bases from V and 4 bases from J, with 26 bases between. The CDR3 loop reads CASSLYRDTNPRTYEQYF. As DNA, the CDR3 is TGTGCCAGCAGCCTTTACCGGGACACAAACCCTCGGACTTACGAGCAGTACTTC.

This clonotype was counted at least ten times. This rearrangement joins TRBV24-1 to TRBJ2-2; 8 bases are shared with TRBD2. The junction had 11 bases not matched to a gene; V was cut back by 9 bases and J by 3 bases. This CDR3 spans 16 amino acids. CDR1 and CDR2 from the germline V gene are KGHDR and SFDVKD. The CDR3 loop is CATATRTSWDTGELFF. CDR3 nucleotides: TGTGCCACCGCCACCCGGACTAGCTGGGACACCGGGGAGCTGTTTTTT.

CDR3 in DNA: TGTGCCAGCAGCCAAGATTTAGCGAATTTAAACACCGGGGAGCTGTTTTTT. This encodes CASSQDLANLNTGELFF. V and J are TRBV4-2 and TRBJ2-2, with a tentative D call TRBD2 (5 bases). Trimming took 0 bases from V and 2 from J, leaving 13 bases between them. This CDR3 comprises 17 residues. Germline-derived CDR1 and CDR2 are LGHNA and YNFKEQ.

This clonotype has ten or more counts. The J gene is TRBJ2-7, the V gene TRBV29-1; TRBD2 is a possible D gene (5 bases). The CDR3 is 12 residues long. The germline CDR1 and CDR2 sequences are SQVTM and ANQGSEA. V was cut by 4 bases and J by 3 bases, with 10 bases left in between. The CDR3 bases are TGCAGCGTTGGAGAGAGCGGCTACGAGCAGTACTTC. Encoded protein: CSVGESGYEQYF.

The genes are TRBV2 and TRBJ2-1, with TRBD2 identical over 9 bases. Trimming removed 3 bases from V and 8 bases from J; junction bases left unmatched: 8. The germline CDR1 and CDR2 sequences are SNHLY and FYNNEI. This CDR3 contains 15 residues. CDR3 region: CASSEVVAGEDEQFF. CDR3 sequence (DNA): TGTGCCAGCAGTGAGGTAGTAGCGGGAGAGGATGAGCAGTTCTTC. Full variable domain (outside the CDR3, taken from reference TRBV2 and TRBJ2-1): EPEVTQTPSHQVTQMGQEVILRCVPISNHLYFYWYRQILGQKVEFLVSFYNNEISEKSEIFDDQFSVERPDGSNFTLKIRSTKLEDSAMYFCASSEVVAGEDEQFFGPGTRLTVL.

This chain links TRBV6-2 or TRBV6-3 with TRBJ2-7, with TRBD1 matching 9 bases. V lost 3 bases and J lost 0; bases outside the gene matches: 6. CDR3 length: 16 residues. The germline V gene encodes CDR1 MNHEY and CDR2 SVGEGT. The CDR3 sequence is CASSYLPGQGSYEQYF. The CDR3 DNA reads TGTGCCAGCAGTTATCTCCCGGGACAGGGCTCCTACGAGCAGTACTTC.

This clonotype was recorded many times. The J gene is TRBJ2-7, the V gene TRBV2; D is possibly TRBD1 or TRBD2 (5 bases each). This CDR3 is built from 14 residues. Germline-derived CDR1 and CDR2 are SNHLY and FYNNEI. V lost 2 bases and J 3 bases, leaving 11 bases between the germline ends. The CDR3 reads CASSEPGPSYEQYF. CDR3 DNA: TGTGCCAGCAGTGAACCGGGACCGAGCTACGAGCAGTACTTC.

This clonotype was recorded a few times. The chain carries TRBV27 and TRBJ2-5, with TRBD2 matching 16 bases. The trim removed 0 bases at V and 5 bases at J, leaving 6 bases unmatched. The V gene's germline CDR1 is MNHEY and CDR2 SMNVEV (reference sequence). This CDR3 contains 18 residues. The CDR3 region is CASSLSLGLAGGEETQYF. CDR3 nucleotides: TGTGCCAGCAGTTTATCGTTGGGACTAGCGGGAGGGGAGGAGACCCAGTACTTC.